The T cell receptor beta chain described here comes from a study of blood T cell repertoires in COVID-19 (TCRdb year 2020). Regarding the study in general: Samples from collaborators originated in the United States, Italy and Spain and spanned both the acute and convalescent phases of COVID-19. Where HLA class I and class II types were available, the types were taken from metadata supplied by the sample provider, not from assay-based typing. The dataset comprised deeply sampled blood TCRbeta repertoires from subjects exposed to, actively infected with, or recovered from COVID-19. A de-identified subject ID, COVID-19 status, age in years and sex were almost always included in the sample metadata. The material from the prospective study consisted of cDNA or gDNA derived from T cells, B-cell-depleted T cells, or PBMCs. A freely available public database, intended as a resource for researchers studying the immune response to SARS-CoV-2, is where the repertoires were released. The samples were drawn from the first 160 participants of the ongoing ImmuneRACE study and from some 1,300 subjects provided by 6 global collaborators.

Study-level results and caveats: The amount of clinical and demographic metadata varied by source and participant and was provided uncurated.

Including cysteine and phenylalanine, the CDR3 has 14 amino acids. The sequence is cut down to CDR3 DNA, 42 bases in frame from base 1. V gives up 7 bases and J gives up 1 base, and the segment between their germline ends measures 13 bases. From the germline V gene, CDR1 is ENHRY and CDR2 is SYGVKD. The immunoSEQ Assay, a bias-controlled multiplex PCR, was used to amplify TCRbeta CDR3 regions from genomic DNA. Processing in the source paper ran as follows. The number of nucleated cells in each sample was estimated from the amplification of reference gene primers within the assay. Sequence reads were collapsed and filtered to measure the absolute abundance of every unique TCRbeta CDR3 rearrangement. For each sample, productive Simpson clonality was calculated as the square root of Simpson's diversity index over productive rearrangements. TCRdb provides this immuneACCESS table in a form limited to in-frame rearrangements. Some clones are lacking; in checked studies, under half of them reflect an unresolved V gene, and why the rest are absent is not known. That table supplies the V and J calls and clone size; D and trimming were determined from the DNA. This sample lists around 250,000 clones; approximately 90% were detected once. In total, the top ten clones hold 1% to 1.5% of the sample.

Enrolling through a virtual design, the prospective study's participants ranged in age from roughly 18 to 95 years and lived across 24 United States geographic areas. In the prospective study, cohorts were assigned on the basis of participant-reported clinical history obtained from a screening survey and a study questionnaire. In the prospective study, mobile phlebotomists collected whole blood, serum and a nasopharyngeal or oropharyngeal swab from each participant. Additional blood draws and questionnaires over an approximately two-month period could optionally be provided by prospective study participants. Before DNA extraction, blood samples from the prospective study were shipped at room temperature or frozen. Of note for this clone: What antigen it recognizes has not been identified. Base qualities are not recorded, but no much larger clone differs from it by a single base.

Rearrangement joined TRBV10-3 to TRBJ1-1, with TRBD1 perhaps the D gene, on 5 matching bases. The receptor was isolated from a human donor in a cohort exposed to, infected with or recovered from COVID-19 (not recorded which). The donor label of this sample is uncertain. The sequencing sample was made of PBMCs or T cells enriched from blood (not recorded which). CDR3 loop: CAINRGQPNTEAFF. The nucleotide sequence is given as TGTGCCATCAACAGAGGACAACCGAACACTGAAGCTTTCTTT.